The clone carrying this T cell receptor (beta chain) was recorded only once. The antigen remains unidentified. This CDR3 is 14 amino acids long. V lost 7 bases, J lost 6 bases, and 17 bases lay in between. Per germline, CDR1 SGHTA and CDR2 FQGNSA. The data stem from a study of T cell responses to AZD1222 COVID-19 vaccine. Study information: Analyses pooled second doses at about 4 or about 12 weeks. Study results and limitations: Most donors were white British, females outnumbered males, and clonal diversity was possibly underestimated. Baseline serology detected seropositivity in only six AZD1222 recipients.

Sequenced by immunoSEQ multiplex PCR; TCRdb stores in-frame clones only, minus some. Of 95,000 to 110,000 clones in the sample, roughly 90% were seen once. The chain employs TRBV7-2 and TRBJ2-3; D remains ambiguous. Sequenced material: peripheral blood, taken on day 0 of AZD1222 vaccination. This receptor was obtained from an adult in good health. CDR3 nucleotides: TGTGCCAGCACCCTTGGCCTATCGACGGATACGCAGTATTTT. It specifies CASTLGLSTDTQYF.